Sequencing of this T cell receptor beta chain was carried out in a study of radiotherapy plus CTLA-4 blockade in lung cancer. This CDR3 comprises 13 residues. The germline V gene has CDR1 MNHEY and CDR2 SVGAGI. V gave up 6 bases and J gave up 5 bases, with 13 bases separating them. TCRdb keeps only in-frame clones here, not all; method: immunoSEQ multiplex PCR. Among about 90,000 clones listed, around 81% were seen once. The clonotype originates from a human donor with non-small cell lung cancer that progressed on radiotherapy plus ipilimumab. The sample was peripheral blood, taken from a patient treated with radiotherapy plus ipilimumab. The J gene is TRBJ1-1, the V gene TRBV6-5; D is unresolved. Written as DNA, the CDR3 is TGTGCCAGCAGCCTAGACCCCTTTACTGAAGCTTTCTTT. This codes for CASSLDPFTEAFF.